Below, one TCR beta chain is given with its context. What it binds is unknown. This CDR3 has 15 amino acids. V was trimmed by 4 bases and J by 2 bases, leaving 11 bases between them. Germline lookup yields CDR1 MGHRA and CDR2 YSYEKL. The sample is drawn from a study of T cell responses to AZD1222 COVID-19 vaccine. Clones were sequenced by immunoSEQ multiplex PCR, and TCRdb holds only the in-frame ones, with some missing. The sample has roughly 180,000 clones, almost 95% seen once; the top ten hold roughly 9.8%. Findings and caveats of the study: Spike-wide coverage was observed for vaccine-associated CD4 TCRs, with dominant responses at 160-218 and 743-854. Clonal diversity was possibly underestimated, and the donors were mostly white British, with more females. Increases in Spike-specific TCR breadth and depth were seen after two AZD1222 doses. Sampled repertoires all dated from after the peak T cell response.

The sample in question was peripheral blood, obtained on day 0 of AZD1222 vaccination. This chain connects TRBV4-1 to TRBJ1-4; D remains unclear. The TCR originated in an adult in good health. The CDR3 loop reads CASSRALATNEKLFF. CDR3 DNA: TGCGCCAGCAGCCGGGCATTAGCGACTAATGAAAAACTGTTTTTT.